This TCR beta chain originates from a study of shared clonotypes between healthy human individuals. Overall study findings and caveats: Larger estimated richness was generally recorded for naive subsets relative to memory subsets.

The germline V and J ends were trimmed by 0 bases and 4 bases, with 12 bases remaining between them. Germline V gives CDR1 LGHNA, CDR2 YSLEER. CDR3 length: 16 residues. The naive CD8 subset, CD45RO-negative cells positively selected for CCR7, excluded terminally differentiated effector memory CD45RA+ cells. The sample holds one count of this clone. Antigen: not known. As processed by the authors: Filtering differed because ImmunoSEQ produced junction-only sequences that carried no quality scores. Sequencing was performed with immunoSEQ multiplex PCR; in TCRdb, only in-frame clones are kept and a portion is missing. V, J and clone size reflect that table, while D and trimming were determined from the DNA. The sample comprises around 2,000,000 clones, over 85% of which are singletons, and approximately 1.2% rests with the top ten.

Sequencing input: naive CD8+ T cells sorted from blood. The clonotype comes from a man aged 18 to 29 in good health. The V gene is TRBV4-3, the J gene TRBJ1-4, with D uncertain. This chain's CDR3 is CASSQDQDGFNEKLFF. The CDR3 coding sequence is TGCGCCAGCAGCCAAGATCAGGACGGCTTTAATGAAAAACTGTTTTTT.